The 27 T cell receptor beta chains below were found in one sample sequenced in a study of CD8 T cells in Susac syndrome (dated by TCRdb to between 2019 and 2020). Libraries were prepared through the immunoSEQ multiplex PCR assay. RNA was extracted using the RNeasy kit, and about 0.5 to 1 ug of the RNA was reverse transcribed with random hexamers. The public reads were reprocessed in TCRdb via fastp at Q25 and MiXCR, keeping in-frame beta chains. Entries that share a CDR3 protein sequence are merged under the most common genes and DNA. A total of about 77,000 distinct CDR3 sequences appear in this sample, 90% to 95% of them only once. The ten largest clones add up to over 0.5% of the sample. Sequencing was carried out using CD4+ T cells from PBMCs. The receptor set was obtained from a human donor with Susac syndrome.

This chain joins TRBV11-2 and TRBJ2-3, with D possibly TRBD1 on 5 matching bases. The V end was cut by 3 bases, the J end by 12 bases, with 10 bases between. Germline assignment: CDR1 SGHAT and CDR2 FQNNGV. The CDR3 covers 11 residues. The CDR3 DNA follows: TGTGCCAGCAGCTTTCTGGACAATCAGTATTTT. Translation: CASSFLDNQYF.

The V and J genes are TRBV3-1 and TRBJ1-5, with unresolved D. From germline, CDR1 is LGHDT and CDR2 YNNKEL (reference sequence). CDR3 length: 16 residues. The germline V and J ends were trimmed by 4 bases and 4 bases, with 17 bases remaining between them. This CDR3 is CASSPPPDRVNQPQHF. CDR3 in DNA: TGTGCCAGCAGCCCACCCCCGGACCGAGTTAATCAGCCCCAGCATTTT.

This chain links TRBV14 with TRBJ2-1, with 7 bases aligning to TRBD1. The germline gives CDR1 SGHDN, CDR2 FVKESK. This CDR3 is 15 amino acids long. V gave up 2 bases and J gave up 2 bases; unmatched junction bases: 3. This chain's CDR3 is CASSQRQGTYNEQFF. The CDR3 DNA is TGTGCCAGCAGCCAAAGACAGGGAACCTACAATGAGCAGTTCTTC.

V usage is TRBV12-3 or TRBV12-4 and J usage is TRBJ2-3; D not resolved. This CDR3 has 12 residues. V was pared by 4 bases and J by 2 bases, with 4 bases between. CDR3 protein: CASSYSTDTQYF. In DNA form, the CDR3 reads TGTGCCAGCAGTTACTCCACAGATACGCAGTATTTT.

The chain is built from TRBV2 and TRBJ1-1; D gene unclear. V shed 6 bases and J shed 6 bases, with 14 bases lying between them. Germline V gene lookup returns CDR1 SNHLY and CDR2 FYNNEI. The CDR3 contains 13 residues. The CDR3 here is CASRPGLDSEAFF. Here the CDR3 DNA reads TGTGCCAGCAGACCCGGACTTGACTCTGAAGCTTTCTTT.

This sequence joins TRBV18 and TRBJ1-2; D not certain. The CDR3 runs 11 residues. Trimming removed 6 bases at V and 0 bases at J, with 2 bases between. Looked up from germline, CDR1 is KGHSH and CDR2 is LQKENI. The CDR3 reads CASSANYGYTF. DNA of the CDR3: TGTGCCAGCTCGGCTAACTATGGCTACACCTTC.

This chain joins TRBV27 and TRBJ2-3, with TRBD2 matching 13 bases. Trimming took 8 bases from V and 7 from J; bases not matched to a gene: 9. There are 15 residues in the CDR3. Germline V gene data show CDR1 as MNHEY and CDR2 as SMNVEV (reference sequence). For the CDR3, the DNA is TGTGCCAGCGGACGACTAGCGGGAGGAGGGTATACGCAGTATTTT. Translation: CASGRLAGGGYTQYF.

The chain joins TRBV7-2 to TRBJ2-7; 13 bases line up with TRBD2. From germline, CDR1 is SGHTA and CDR2 FQGNSA. The J segment lost 7 bases and the V segment lost 1 base, leaving 13 bases of the junction unmatched. This CDR3 has 18 amino acids. CDR3 sequence: CASSLVGNGLAGAREQYF. CDR3 nucleotide sequence: TGTGCCAGCAGCTTAGTTGGGAACGGACTAGCGGGAGCGCGAGAGCAGTACTTC.

The CDR3 sequence is CASSVAPPNTGELFF. In DNA form, the CDR3 reads TGTGCCAGCAGCGTTGCCCCCCCTAACACCGGGGAGCTGTTTTTT. This chain uses TRBV5-8 with TRBJ2-2; D remains ambiguous. V lost 4 bases to trimming and J lost 2 bases, with 12 bases between them. In germline, CDR1 is SGHTS, CDR2 YDEGEE. The length of the CDR3 is 15 residues.

V usage is TRBV6-5 and J usage is TRBJ2-7; TRBD1 matches 8 bases. The V gene's germline CDR1 is MNHEY and CDR2 SVGAGI. The V segment lost 8 bases and the J segment 6 bases; nucleotides outside the gene matches: 12. The CDR3 runs to 14 residues. CDR3 bases: TGTGCCAGCTCTTTTCAGGACAGGGTGGGCGAGCAGTACTTC. This translates into CASSFQDRVGEQYF.

This clonotype was detected a few times. The DNA for the CDR3 is TGTGCCAGCAGCCGGGGCGACACTGAAGCTTTCTTT. Translation gives CASSRGDTEAFF. This chain joins TRBV7-2 and TRBJ1-1, with D perhaps matching TRBD1 (5 bases). Trimming cost V 5 bases and J 3 bases, with 7 bases left between them. The CDR3 runs to 12 residues. In germline, CDR1 is SGHTA, CDR2 FQGNSA.

The chain recombines TRBV30 with TRBJ1-2; D uncertain. V was trimmed by 0 bases and J by 1 base, leaving 6 bases between them. Looked up from germline, CDR1 is GTSNPN and CDR2 is SVGIG (reference sequence). The CDR3 loop spans 13 amino acids. CDR3 loop: CAWSVDHNYGYTF. CDR3 coding DNA: TGTGCCTGGAGTGTAGACCATAACTATGGCTACACCTTC.

The chain links TRBV29-1 to TRBJ2-5; no firm D call. Germline V gene data show CDR1 as SQVTM and CDR2 as ANQGSEA. This CDR3 is 15 amino acids long. The ends were cut back, 4 bases at V and 0 bases at J, with 15 bases in the middle. The CDR3 coding sequence is TGCAGCGTTGGGTTTTCACTCCCGGACCAAGAGACCCAGTACTTC. As protein: CSVGFSLPDQETQYF.

The chain carries TRBV20-1 and TRBJ2-2; TRBD2 matches 9 bases. J lost 6 bases, V lost 3 bases, and 11 bases had no gene match. Germline CDR1 DFQATT, CDR2 SNEGSKA (reference sequence). The CDR3 has 16 amino acids. CDR3 in DNA: TGCAGTGCTAGTCAGTTTAGCGGGAGCGGAGCCGGGGAGCTGTTTTTT. Translation gives CSASQFSGSGAGELFF.

The rearrangement links TRBV14 to TRBJ2-4; D perhaps matches TRBD2 (6 bases). The CDR3 extends over 16 amino acids. Germline V gene sequence: CDR1 SGHDN, CDR2 FVKESK. The ends were cut back, 4 bases at V and 8 bases at J, with 21 bases in the middle. CDR3 sequence reads: CASSPVGGSTEDIQYF. Here the CDR3 DNA reads TGTGCCAGCAGCCCGGTTGGAGGGAGTACGGAAGACATTCAGTACTTC.

CDR3 DNA: TGTGCCAGTAGCTCCCGGAAAAGGACAGGGAAAGGGGAGCTGTTTTTT. Translation: CASSSRKRTGKGELFF. The chain combines TRBV19 with TRBJ2-2; 8 nucleotides align to TRBD1. The CDR3 length is 16 residues. J gave up 8 bases and V 6 bases, and 14 bases lay outside the gene matches. CDR1 and CDR2 from the germline V gene are LNHDA and SQIVND (reference sequence).

This clonotype was observed a single time. The rearrangement links TRBV18 to TRBJ2-6; 11 nucleotides align to TRBD2. The J segment lost 6 bases and the V segment lost 2 bases, leaving 6 bases of the junction unmatched. Germline loops: CDR1 KGHSH, CDR2 LQKENI. The CDR3 extends over 17 amino acids. CDR3 protein: CASSPFKTSGKANVLTF. CDR3 sequence (DNA): TGTGCCAGCTCACCATTTAAGACTAGCGGGAAGGCCAACGTCCTGACTTTC.

The chain links TRBV29-1 to TRBJ2-7, with a weak D call TRBD1 (6 bases). The CDR3 is made up of 12 amino acids. Germline CDR1 SQVTM, CDR2 ANQGSEA. With 6 bases removed from V and 0 bases from J, the gap between germline ends came to 9 bases. CDR3 coding DNA: TGCAGCGTGACAGGAGACTCCTACGAGCAGTACTTC. Its protein product is CSVTGDSYEQYF.

The V call is TRBV29-1, the J call TRBJ2-1, with no clear D. This CDR3 has 14 residues. From germline, CDR1 is SQVTM and CDR2 ANQGSEA. The germline V and J ends were trimmed by 4 bases and 7 bases, with 17 bases remaining between them. This CDR3 reads CSVAPLLEKNEQFF. Here the CDR3 DNA reads TGCAGCGTTGCGCCCCTCCTAGAAAAAAATGAGCAGTTCTTC.

V usage is TRBV20-1 and J usage is TRBJ1-2; D is uncertain. The length of the CDR3 is 15 residues. Looked up from germline, CDR1 is DFQATT and CDR2 is SNEGSKA (reference sequence). V dropped 0 bases and J dropped 5 bases, with 16 bases sitting between them. In DNA, the CDR3 is TGCAGTGCTAGAGATGTAATAACTGCCCTATATGGCTACACCTTC. Protein sequence: CSARDVITALYGYTF.

The chain combines TRBV20-1 with TRBJ1-1; D unclear. Germline CDR1 is DFQATT and CDR2 is SNEGSKA (reference sequence). This CDR3 comprises 13 residues. The V and J ends lost 3 bases and 7 bases respectively, with 15 bases between them. As DNA, the CDR3 is TGCAGTGCTAGGGGAACTTGGGATGATGAAGCTTTCTTT. Its translation: CSARGTWDDEAFF.

In DNA form, the CDR3 reads TGTGCCAGCAGCCAAGGGCAGGGAGAAAAACTGTTTTTT. Its translation is CASSQGQGEKLFF. V gene TRBV4-2 combines with J gene TRBJ1-4, with D possibly matching TRBD1 (5 bases). In germline, CDR1 is LGHNA, CDR2 YNFKEQ. Trimming cost V 1 base and J 8 bases, with 8 bases left between them. The CDR3 has 13 amino acids.

The J gene is TRBJ2-7, the V gene TRBV7-9; 7 nucleotides align to TRBD2. The junction had 4 bases not matched to a gene; V was cut back by 1 base and J by 7 bases. Germline-derived CDR1 and CDR2 are SEHNR and FQNEAQ (reference sequence). The CDR3 is 13 residues long. The CDR3 nucleotides are TGTGCCAGCAGCTTAGGACTCGGGGGGGAGCAGTACTTC. Translation: CASSLGLGGEQYF.

This sequence joins TRBV29-1 and TRBJ2-1; no clear D. Germline V gene sequence: CDR1 SQVTM, CDR2 ANQGSEA. V lost 5 bases and J lost 0, with 8 bases in between. The CDR3 length is 13 residues. CDR3 sequence (DNA): TGCAGCGTTTTACCGAGCTCCTACAATGAGCAGTTCTTC. This translates into CSVLPSSYNEQFF.

The chain couples TRBV18 to TRBJ1-1; D is uncertain. Germline assignment: CDR1 KGHSH and CDR2 LQKENI. V lost 3 bases to trimming and J lost 5 bases, with 16 bases between them. There are 15 residues in the CDR3. The CDR3 here is CASSPKGRWETEAFF. CDR3 coding DNA: TGTGCCAGCTCACCGAAAGGGAGGTGGGAGACTGAAGCTTTCTTT. The complete variable domain, with remaining parts taken from reference TRBV18 and TRBJ1-1, reads NAGVMQNPRHLVRRRGQEARLRCSPMKGHSHVYWYRQLPEEGLKFMVYLQKENIIDESGMPKERFSAEFPKEGPSILRIQQVVRGDSAAYFCASSPKGRWETEAFFGQGTRLTVV.

The CDR3 region is CAIGGQGGPGGHEQYF. For the CDR3, the DNA is TGTGCCATAGGGGGCCAGGGGGGCCCGGGGGGTCACGAGCAGTACTTC. The chain couples TRBV10-3 to TRBJ2-7, with D possibly called TRBD1 or TRBD2 (7 bases each). CDR3 size: 16 residues. The V gene lost 9 bases and the J gene lost 5 bases, with 26 bases spanning the gap. Germline lookup yields CDR1 ENHRY and CDR2 SYGVKD.

The gene calls are TRBV7-2 and TRBJ2-7, with a tentative D call TRBD1 (6 bases). Trimming removed 0 bases at V and 2 bases at J, with 14 bases between. CDR1 is SGHTA and CDR2 is FQGNSA in the germline V gene. The CDR3 totals 16 residues. The CDR3 protein is CASSLARDMGAYEQYF. Written as DNA, the CDR3 is TGTGCCAGCAGCTTAGCCCGGGACATGGGCGCCTACGAGCAGTACTTC.